This T cell receptor (beta chain) is from a study of immune evolution from preneoplasia to lung adenocarcinoma. Clones were sequenced by immunoSEQ multiplex PCR, and TCRdb holds only the in-frame ones, with some missing. Among about 4,600 clones listed, around 78% were seen once. This CDR3 region has 14 residues. The V gene's germline CDR1 is SGHKS and CDR2 YYEKEE (reference sequence). The V end lost 6 bases, the J end lost 2 bases, and 14 bases lay between the germline ends. The TCR comes from a donor of 70 years or more with lung adenocarcinoma. The chain links TRBV5-5 to TRBJ1-2; no clear D gene. The specimen was FFPE adjacent normal lung tissue. The CDR3 loop is CASTPTQINYGYTF. The CDR3 nucleotides are TGTGCCAGCACCCCCACCCAGATCAACTATGGCTACACCTTC.